This T cell receptor (beta chain) was profiled in a study of response to subunit inactivated influenza vaccine. The germline gives CDR1 SGHAT, CDR2 FQNNGV. This CDR3 has 19 residues. V gave up 4 bases and J gave up 0 bases; unmatched junction bases: 18. Study-wide findings and caveats: The authors suggested that every seasonal influenza vaccination recruits few new T cells.

As regards this clonotype: The antigen is undetermined.

TCRdb processed the RT-PCR reads anew with MiXCR; each CDR3 protein has one entry. The sample holds around 790,000 distinct CDR3 sequences, around 21% seen once. The chain uses TRBV11-2 and TRBJ2-7, with TRBD2 identical over 7 bases. Sequencing used PBMCs from blood, obtained 4 to 6 days after vaccination. This receptor was identified in a man between 45 and 60 years old who received an inactivated influenza vaccine. CDR3 sequence (DNA): TGTGCCAGCAGCTATATTAATGGACTCCTAGCGGTAAACTCCTACGAGCAGTACTTC. This sequence encodes CASSYINGLLAVNSYEQYF.